This T cell receptor beta chain was identified during a study of T cells in localized non-small cell lung cancer. Findings of the study overall: Elevated blood T cell density was associated with longer overall survival. Out of the top 100 tumor clones, a median around 60 were seen in adjacent lung. Clonality peaked in uninvolved adjacent lung rather than tumor. As only one tumor region underwent sequencing, heterogeneity remains possible.

Produced via immunoSEQ multiplex PCR; TCRdb's table is partial and in-frame only. The table lists approximately 47,000 clones, around 87% of them singletons. As for this clone: Its specificity is unknown.

Trimming shortened V by 0 bases and J by 5 bases, and 14 bases separated the two germline ends. CDR1 is SGDLS, CDR2 YYNGEE, per germline. CDR3 length equals 15 residues. The input for sequencing was PBMCs, taken before any cancer treatment. This chain joins TRBV9 and TRBJ2-5, with a weak D call TRBD2 (5 bases). The TCR originated in a man aged 40 to 70 with stage II lung adenocarcinoma. CDR3 sequence reads: CASSVGAAPGETQYF. In DNA form, the CDR3 reads TGTGCCAGCAGCGTAGGGGCAGCTCCGGGGGAGACCCAGTACTTC. The variable domain in full, with the rest retrieved from reference TRBV9 and TRBJ2-5, is DSGVTQTPKHLITATGQRVTLRCSPRSGDLSVYWYQQSLDQGLQFLIQYYNGEERAKGNILERFSAQQFPDLHSELNLSSLELGDSALYFCASSVGAAPGETQYFGPGTRLLVL.